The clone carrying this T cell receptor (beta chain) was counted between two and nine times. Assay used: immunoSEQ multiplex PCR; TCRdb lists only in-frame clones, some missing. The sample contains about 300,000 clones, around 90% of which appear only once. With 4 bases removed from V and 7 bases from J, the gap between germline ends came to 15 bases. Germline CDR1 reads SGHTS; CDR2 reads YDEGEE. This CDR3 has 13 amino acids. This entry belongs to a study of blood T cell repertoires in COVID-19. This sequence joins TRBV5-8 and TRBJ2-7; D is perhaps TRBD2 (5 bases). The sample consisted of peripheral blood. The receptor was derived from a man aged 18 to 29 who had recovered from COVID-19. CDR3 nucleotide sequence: TGTGCCAGCAGCCTCGGGATGACGATTGAGCAGTACTTC. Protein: CASSLGMTIEQYF.